This T cell receptor (beta chain) comes out of a study of Ad26.COV2.S vaccination and SARS-CoV-2 variants. Study-wide results and limits: After vaccination, reports described spike-specific CD8+ and CD4+ T cell responses as showing substantial breadth.

Indicated treatment: 15 to 20 received Ad26.COV2.S at low or high dose, single or two shots; 5 received placebo; per-sample allocation not given. Sampling took place 63 days after the first vaccine or placebo injection. Recruitment in Boston yielded a donor of adult age, 18-55 years. Sequencing used immunoSEQ multiplex PCR; TCRdb keeps in-frame clones, though not all of them. The sample lists some 300,000 clones; 85% to 90% were seen once. With regard to this clone: Its antigen is not known.

The sequence derives from a person between 18 and 60 years old who received the Ad26.COV2.S COVID-19 vaccine or a placebo. Sequencing was performed on peripheral blood, taken in a trial of Ad26.COV2.S vaccine versus placebo.

The CDR3 spells CASSPTGGYYGYTF. CDR3 DNA sequence: TGTGCCAGCAGCCCGACAGGGGGCTACTATGGCTACACCTTC. J is TRBJ1-2 and V is TRBV7-3, with 10 bases aligning to TRBD1. The germline CDR1 and CDR2 sequences are SGHTA and FQGTGA. CDR3 length: 14 amino acids. V shed 5 bases and J 3 bases; nucleotides not matched to a gene: 3.